One and the same sample provided the 12 T cell receptor beta chains below, sequenced in a study of blood T cell repertoires in COVID-19. The data were produced by immunoSEQ multiplex PCR, yet TCRdb's version contains in-frame clones alone and is incomplete. This table has around 9,700 clones, 87% appearing once. Source material: peripheral blood. All receptors derive from a man aged 25 to 40 with active or convalescent COVID-19.

The V call is TRBV4-1, the J call TRBJ1-1; no clear D gene. Trimming removed 6 bases from V and 4 bases from J, with 18 bases in between. Germline-derived CDR1 and CDR2 are MGHRA and YSYEKL. The CDR3 extends over 15 amino acids. In DNA form, the CDR3 reads TGCGCCAGCAGGCAACTAGGAGGGAAAAGCACTGAAGCTTTCTTT. This gives the protein CASRQLGGKSTEAFF.

The chain combines TRBV9 with TRBJ2-7; TRBD1 agrees at 7 bases. Per the germline V gene, CDR1 is SGDLS and CDR2 is YYNGEE. The CDR3 has 16 amino acids. With 5 bases clipped from V and 3 bases from J, the junction kept 14 bases outside the gene matches. CDR3 DNA sequence: TGTGCCAGCAGAAACCCCTACGCGACAGGGATCTACGAGCAGTACTTC. Amino acids: CASRNPYATGIYEQYF.

This clone was detected once. This rearrangement joins TRBV19 to TRBJ2-3, with a tentative D call TRBD1 (5 bases). Germline V lookup: CDR1 LNHDA, CDR2 SQIVND (reference sequence). The V end lost 7 bases, the J end lost 5 bases, and 25 bases lay between the germline ends. The length of the CDR3 is 17 residues. CDR3 amino acids: CASTTSRRTGVKDTQYF. The CDR3, as DNA: TGTGCCAGTACAACCAGCCGCAGAACAGGAGTGAAAGATACGCAGTATTTT. Full variable domain (outside the CDR3, taken from reference TRBV19 and TRBJ2-3): DGGITQSPKYLFRKEGQNVTLSCEQNLNHDAMYWYRQDPGQGLRLIYYSQIVNDFQKGDIAEGYSVSREKKESFPLTVTSAQKNPTAFYLCASTTSRRTGVKDTQYFGPGTRLTVL.

This chain links TRBV5-6 with TRBJ1-1; D possibly corresponds to TRBD1 (5 bases). The germline gives CDR1 SGHDT, CDR2 YYEEEE. The CDR3 is 14 residues long. V was shortened by 2 bases and J by 0 bases, with 8 bases between the two germline ends. Written as DNA, the CDR3 is TGTGCCAGCAGCTTAGGACATTTGAACACTGAAGCTTTCTTT. This gives the protein CASSLGHLNTEAFF.

This chain joins TRBV6-4 and TRBJ2-2; D is perhaps TRBD2 (6 bases). V was trimmed by 4 bases and J by 6 bases, leaving 21 bases between them. From germline, CDR1 is MRHNA and CDR2 SNTAGT. This CDR3 has 17 amino acids. The CDR3 DNA follows: TGTGCCAGCAGTGCGACCGGGCTAGCGAGTGGCTCCGGGGAGCTGTTTTTT. Its protein product is CASSATGLASGSGELFF.

V gene TRBV3-1 (or the pseudogene TRBV3-2) combines with J gene TRBJ1-1, with 7 bases fitting TRBD1. With V trimmed by 6 bases and J by 4 bases, 8 bases remained unmatched. CDR1 LGHDT and CDR2 YNNKEL come from the germline V gene (reference sequence). This CDR3 is built from 14 residues. The CDR3 reads CASRPRDSGTEAFF. The CDR3 nucleotides are TGTGCCAGCAGACCCCGGGACAGTGGCACTGAAGCTTTCTTT.

CDR3 sequence (DNA): TGTGCCAGCAGCCAAATGGGACAGGGAGGCTACGAGCAGTACTTC. Translation: CASSQMGQGGYEQYF. The chain links TRBV3-1 (or the pseudogene TRBV3-2) to TRBJ2-7; 9 bases fit TRBD1. Per the germline V gene, CDR1 is LGHDT and CDR2 is YNNKEL (reference sequence). The trim removed 2 bases at V and 3 bases at J, leaving 5 bases unmatched. The CDR3 sequence is 15 residues long.

The chain couples TRBV5-6 to TRBJ2-7; TRBD1 aligns across 7 bases. The CDR3 consists of 15 residues. In germline, CDR1 is SGHDT, CDR2 YYEEEE. The junction had 12 bases not matched to a gene; V was cut back by 4 bases and J by 5 bases. CDR3 bases: TGTGCCAGCAGCCCCCAGGGGGTTTTCTACGACGAGCAGTACTTC. Its translation: CASSPQGVFYDEQYF.

The chain has TRBV3-1 (or the pseudogene TRBV3-2) and TRBJ1-6; 7 bases match TRBD1. Per the germline V gene, CDR1 is LGHDT and CDR2 is YNNKEL (reference sequence). V shed 1 base, J shed 9 bases, and the junction held 6 bases outside the gene matches. The CDR3 loop spans 15 amino acids. This chain's CDR3 is CASSQGENRGSPLHF. CDR3 DNA: TGTGCCAGCAGCCAAGGAGAGAACAGGGGTTCACCCCTCCACTTT.

The chain is built from TRBV10-2 and TRBJ1-5; 9 bases line up with TRBD1. The CDR3 runs to 14 residues. CDR1 and CDR2 (germline): WSHSY, SAAADI. The V gene end was trimmed by 8 bases and the J gene end by 3 bases; junction bases not matched to a gene: 5. This CDR3 reads CASGQGYTNQPQHF. The CDR3 nucleotides are TGCGCCAGCGGACAGGGGTATACCAATCAGCCCCAGCATTTT.

The chain recombines TRBV13 with TRBJ2-3, with D possibly TRBD2 on 5 matching bases. The CDR3 is 18 residues long. Deletions cut 1 base from V and 5 bases from J, with 22 bases between. CDR1 PRHDT and CDR2 FYEKMQ come from the germline V gene (reference sequence). CDR3 nucleotide sequence: TGTGCCAGCAGCTTAGTTACCCCCGGCCAACGCGGAGGAGATACGCAGTATTTT. Amino acids: CASSLVTPGQRGGDTQYF.

This clone was recorded only once. This chain uses TRBV29-1 with TRBJ1-3; 7 bases line up with TRBD1. The ends lost 7 bases at V and 2 bases at J; junction bases unmatched: 2. This CDR3 contains 12 residues. In germline, CDR1 is SQVTM, CDR2 ANQGSEA. The DNA of the CDR3 is TGCAGCGCTACAGGGGCTGGAAACACCATATATTTT. It specifies CSATGAGNTIYF.